The 9 T cell receptor beta chains below all came from one sample that was sequenced in a study of T cells in Graves' hyperthyroidism and ophthalmopathy. RNA transcripts provided the source from which TCR beta CDR3 regions were amplified. Using the HTBI primer set, a first-round RT-PCR was run on the TCR CDR3. TCRdb re-called the multiplex PCR reads with MiXCR, one entry per CDR3 protein. In the table there are 500,000 to 750,000 distinct CDR3 sequences, roughly 50% of which are singletons. Sample: peripheral blood or thyroid tissue (not recorded which). The origin of the receptors is a woman under 30 with Graves' hyperthyroidism.

This clonotype was detected ten times or more. The rearrangement links TRBV20-1 to TRBJ2-7; no reliable D call. Deletions cut 0 bases from V and 0 bases from J, with 15 bases between. Germline values: CDR1 DFQATT, CDR2 SNEGSKA (reference sequence). There are 16 residues in the CDR3. The CDR3 region has the DNA TGCAGTGCTAGAGATACAGTGTCCGGTGACTCCTACGAGCAGTACTTC. Residues: CSARDTVSGDSYEQYF.

As for this clonotype: Being one base from a much bigger clone, this may be a read error. This chain connects TRBV5-4 to TRBJ2-6; TRBD2 matches 13 bases. CDR1 and CDR2 (germline): SGHNT, YYREEE (reference sequence). CDR3 size: 18 residues. V trimming: 3 bases; J trimming: 2 bases; junction bases outside the gene matches: 5. The CDR3 sequence: CASSWGLAGLPGANVLTF. In DNA, the CDR3 is TGTGCCAGCAGCTGGGGACTAGCGGGATTACCTGGGGCCAACGTCCTGACTTTC. Looking up the rest from reference TRBV5-4 and TRBJ2-6 gives the full variable domain: ETGVTQSPTHLIKTRGQQVTLRCSSQSGHNTVSWYQQALGQGPQFIFQYYREEENGRGNFPPRFSGLQFPNYSSELNVNALELDDSALYLCASSWGLAGLPGANVLTFGAGSRLTVL.

J is TRBJ1-2 and V is TRBV7-3, with a possible D match to TRBD1 (6 bases). Trimming took off 1 base at V and 8 bases at J, with 11 bases between the two ends. This CDR3 is built from 13 residues. Germline values: CDR1 SGHTA, CDR2 FQGTGA. This CDR3 is CASSLIGGLGYTF. CDR3 sequence (DNA): TGTGCCAGCAGCTTAATCGGGGGGCTCGGCTACACCTTC.

In its sample, this clonotype was seen many times. The chain joins TRBV19 to TRBJ1-5; 10 bases line up with TRBD1. V was clipped by 7 bases and J by 4 bases; unmatched bases: 10. Germline V gene data show CDR1 as LNHDA and CDR2 as SQIVND (reference sequence). The CDR3 sequence is 16 residues long. The CDR3: CASKGWDRGNNQPQHF. The CDR3 DNA reads as TGTGCCAGTAAGGGATGGGACAGGGGAAATAATCAGCCCCAGCATTTT.

The chain combines TRBV11-3 with TRBJ1-1; 7 bases are a match to TRBD1. CDR1 and CDR2 (germline): SGHNT, YENEEA. The CDR3 extends over 14 amino acids. V was clipped by 5 bases and J by 3 bases; unmatched bases: 6. The CDR3 DNA is TGTGCCAGCAGCCAACAGGGGAAGTACACTGAAGCTTTCTTT. Translated: CASSQQGKYTEAFF.

The gene calls are TRBV18 and TRBJ1-4; 10 bases are a match to TRBD1. Germline assignment: CDR1 KGHSH and CDR2 LQKENI. J gave up 5 bases and V 3 bases, and 3 bases lay outside the gene matches. The CDR3 totals 15 residues. CDR3 bases: TGTGCCAGCTCACCCGGGACAGGGGAAAATGAAAAACTGTTTTTT. Its translation is CASSPGTGENEKLFF.

The V call is TRBV5-1, the J call TRBJ1-4; D call uncertain. Germline CDR1 SGHRS, CDR2 YFSETQ. V was shortened by 0 bases and J by 3 bases, with 9 bases between the two germline ends. The CDR3 spans 15 residues. CDR3: CASSLVAAPNEKLFF. The DNA of the CDR3 is TGCGCCAGCAGCTTGGTGGCGGCTCCTAATGAAAAACTGTTTTTT.

The rearrangement uses TRBV27 and TRBJ2-3; the D gene is possibly TRBD1 (5 bases). The CDR3 sequence is 16 residues long. Between the trimmed V and J ends, which lost 1 base and 2 bases, there was a span of 13 bases. The V gene's germline CDR1 is MNHEY and CDR2 SMNVEV (reference sequence). CDR3: CASSLWSDSYTDTQYF. DNA for the CDR3: TGTGCCAGCAGTTTATGGTCTGACAGTTACACAGATACGCAGTATTTT.

As regards this clonotype: A read error may be the cause here, since a much bigger clone is one base away. J is TRBJ2-2 and V is TRBV2; TRBD2 is a possible D gene (6 bases). Germline CDR1 and CDR2: SNHLY and FYNNEI. V lost 6 bases and J 4 bases, leaving 12 bases between the germline ends. The CDR3 runs 14 residues. CDR3 coding DNA: TGTGCCAGCAGCCGGGACTCCCTCACCGGGGAGCTGTTTTTT. It translates to CASSRDSLTGELFF.